This TCR beta chain stems from a study of tumor and adjacent non-tumor tissue in lung cancer. This sample's RNA came from whole unsorted tissue. TCRbeta libraries were built with three rounds of nested PCR, modified from ARM-PCR. In TCRdb, the multiplex PCR reads were re-called with MiXCR into one record per CDR3 protein. The data contain approximately 120,000 distinct CDR3 sequences, more than 60% of them singletons. This TCR was sampled from a woman aged 55 to 70 with non-small cell lung cancer. Sequences were obtained from lung tumor tissue.

The CDR3 nucleotides read TGTGCCAGCAGCTTAGGACAGACCACCGGGGAGCTGTTTTTT. This gives the protein CASSLGQTTGELFF. The chain recombines TRBV11-2 with TRBJ2-2; TRBD1 might be the D (5 bases). The CDR3 is 14 residues long. Germline CDR1 SGHAT, CDR2 FQNNGV. V was pared by 1 base and J by 4 bases, with 7 bases between.